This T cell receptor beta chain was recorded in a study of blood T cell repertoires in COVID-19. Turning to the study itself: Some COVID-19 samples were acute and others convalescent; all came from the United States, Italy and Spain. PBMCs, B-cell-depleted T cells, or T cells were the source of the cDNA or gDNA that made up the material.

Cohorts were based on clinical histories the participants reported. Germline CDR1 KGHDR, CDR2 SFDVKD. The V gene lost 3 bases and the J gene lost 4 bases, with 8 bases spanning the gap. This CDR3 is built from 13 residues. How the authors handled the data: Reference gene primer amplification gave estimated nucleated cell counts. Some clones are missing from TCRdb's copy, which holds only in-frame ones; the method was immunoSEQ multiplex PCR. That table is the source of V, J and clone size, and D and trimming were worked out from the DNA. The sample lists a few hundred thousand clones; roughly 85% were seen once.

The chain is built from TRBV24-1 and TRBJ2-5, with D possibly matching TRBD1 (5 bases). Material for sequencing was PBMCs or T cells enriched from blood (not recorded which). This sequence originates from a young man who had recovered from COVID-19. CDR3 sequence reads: CATSDGALETQYF. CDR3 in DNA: TGTGCCACCAGTGATGGGGCACTAGAGACCCAGTACTTC.